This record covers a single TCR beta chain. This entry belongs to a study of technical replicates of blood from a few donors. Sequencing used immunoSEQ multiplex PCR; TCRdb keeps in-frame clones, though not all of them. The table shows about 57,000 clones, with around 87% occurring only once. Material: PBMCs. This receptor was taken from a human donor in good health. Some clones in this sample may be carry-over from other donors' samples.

Here the CDR3 DNA reads TGCAGCGCCCCGAGCCCAGACAAAGAGACCCAGTACTTC. Amino acids: CSAPSPDKETQYF. V usage is TRBV29-1 and J usage is TRBJ2-5, with no clear D. There are 13 residues in the CDR3. V dropped 7 bases and J dropped 3 bases, with 15 bases sitting between them. CDR1 is SQVTM, CDR2 ANQGSEA, per germline.